A single sample is the source of the 25 T cell receptor beta chains below, sequenced in a study of blood T cell repertoires in COVID-19. Some clones are missing from TCRdb's copy, which holds only in-frame ones; the method was immunoSEQ multiplex PCR. The sample holds 100,000 to 150,000 clones, under 90% seen once. Material for sequencing was peripheral blood. Every receptor here comes from a woman aged 55-75 years with active or convalescent COVID-19.

The chain joins TRBV7-2 to TRBJ2-1; D may be TRBD2 (6 bases). The germline gives CDR1 SGHTA, CDR2 FQGNSA. V was clipped by 8 bases and J by 5 bases, with 22 bases between them. CDR3 length equals 16 residues. The CDR3 here is CASGARVGDFNNEQFF. The CDR3 DNA is TGTGCCAGCGGCGCTAGAGTGGGGGACTTTAACAATGAGCAGTTCTTC.

The chain recombines TRBV2 with TRBJ1-3; D gene uncertain. CDR3 length: 12 amino acids. The ends were cut back, 7 bases at V and 7 bases at J, with 11 bases in the middle. Per germline, CDR1 SNHLY and CDR2 FYNNEI. CDR3 region: CASTAGVNTIYF. CDR3 nucleotides: TGTGCCAGCACGGCGGGAGTTAACACCATATATTTT.

This chain uses TRBV18 with TRBJ1-5, with D maybe TRBD1 (6 bases). V was pared by 6 bases and J by 3 bases, with 12 bases between. The CDR3 is 14 amino acids. CDR1 and CDR2 from the germline V gene are KGHSH and LQKENI. The chain's CDR3 is CASSSGGPNQPQHF. CDR3 nucleotide sequence: TGTGCCAGCTCGTCCGGGGGGCCCAATCAGCCCCAGCATTTT.

Only one count was recorded for this clone. The gene calls are TRBV5-6 and TRBJ2-5; 9 bases fit TRBD1. The CDR3 contains 16 residues. Germline V gene lookup returns CDR1 SGHDT and CDR2 YYEEEE. Unmatched junction bases numbered 11, after V lost 6 bases and J lost 2 bases. The CDR3: CASIPYGTGKQETQYF. The DNA of the CDR3 is TGTGCCAGCATCCCGTACGGGACAGGGAAACAAGAGACCCAGTACTTC.

The rearrangement uses TRBV3-1 (or the pseudogene TRBV3-2) and TRBJ2-1; maybe TRBD2 (6 bases). Germline CDR1 LGHDT, CDR2 YNNKEL (reference sequence). Between the trimmed V and J ends, which lost 1 base and 6 bases, there was a span of 10 bases. CDR3 length equals 14 residues. DNA for the CDR3: TGTGCCAGCAGCCAAGGGGCGGGACTCAATGAGCAGTTCTTC. This codes for CASSQGAGLNEQFF.

The chain has TRBV5-5 and TRBJ1-3; 7 positions agree with TRBD1. This CDR3 has 17 residues. The V gene end was trimmed by 0 bases and the J gene end by 1 base; junction bases not matched to a gene: 7. CDR1 SGHKS and CDR2 YYEKEE come from the germline V gene (reference sequence). CDR3 nucleotide sequence: TGTGCCAGCAGCTTGGTTGGCAGGGGGAGGTCTGGAAACACCATATATTTT. It is translated as CASSLVGRGRSGNTIYF.

The gene calls are TRBV11-2 and TRBJ2-1; no reliable D call. Trimming pared 2 bases from V and 2 bases from J, leaving 10 bases between. This CDR3 is 15 amino acids long. Per germline, CDR1 SGHAT and CDR2 FQNNGV. The CDR3 reads CASSLWASAYNEQFF. In DNA, the CDR3 is TGTGCCAGCAGCTTATGGGCGTCAGCCTACAATGAGCAGTTCTTC.

Turning to this clone: Within the sample, other DNA sequences also encode this same CDR3. The chain joins TRBV5-4 to TRBJ1-4, with unresolved D. Germline assignment: CDR1 SGHNT and CDR2 YYREEE (reference sequence). The CDR3 is 15 amino acids. The germline V and J ends were trimmed by 0 bases and 2 bases, with 8 bases remaining between them. The CDR3 DNA is TGTGCCAGCAGCTTGGGCGGCACGACTAATGAAAAACTGTTTTTT. Protein product: CASSLGGTTNEKLFF.

The rearrangement links TRBV15 to TRBJ2-7; 10 nucleotides line up with TRBD1. Trimming at V came to 4 bases and at J to 6 bases, leaving 6 bases not matched to a gene. This CDR3 region has 14 residues. Germline loops: CDR1 LNHNV, CDR2 YYDKDF (reference sequence). CDR3 protein: CATSTGTGAGEQYV. Written as DNA, the CDR3 is TGTGCCACCAGCACCGGGACAGGGGCCGGCGAGCAGTACGTC.

V is TRBV7-2 and J is TRBJ2-7, with 9 bases lining up with TRBD2. CDR3 length: 16 amino acids. The germline V gene encodes CDR1 SGHTA and CDR2 FQGNSA. Trimming removed 2 bases from V and 2 bases from J; junction bases left unmatched: 7. In DNA, the CDR3 is TGTGCCAGCAGCTTACGCCCTAGCGGGACTACCTACGAGCAGTACTTC. It codes for CASSLRPSGTTYEQYF. Drawing the rest from reference TRBV7-2 and TRBJ2-7, the complete variable domain is GAGVSQSPSNKVTEKGKDVELRCDPISGHTALYWYRQSLGQGLEFLIYFQGNSAPDKSGLPSDRFSAERTGGSVSTLTIQRTQQEDSAVYLCASSLRPSGTTYEQYFGPGTRLTVT.

The count of this clone is one. V and J are TRBV2 and TRBJ1-2, with D possibly TRBD1 on 5 matching bases. Per germline, CDR1 SNHLY and CDR2 FYNNEI. The CDR3 contains 13 residues. Trimming shortened V by 1 base and J by 6 bases, and 9 bases separated the two germline ends. This chain's CDR3 is CASSEVGADGYTF. In nucleotides, the CDR3 is TGTGCCAGCAGTGAAGTAGGGGCTGATGGCTACACCTTC.

CDR3 sequence: CASSLGQRGRTDTQYF. Here the CDR3 DNA reads TGTGCCAGCAGCTTGGGCCAGCGGGGGCGCACAGATACGCAGTATTTT. The rearrangement joins TRBV5-6 to TRBJ2-3; 8 positions agree with TRBD2. The V and J ends lost 0 bases and 1 base, in that order; junction bases with no gene match: 4. Germline V gives CDR1 SGHDT, CDR2 YYEEEE. This CDR3 spans 16 amino acids.

The chain is built from TRBV12-3 or TRBV12-4 and TRBJ2-3; TRBD2 agrees at 9 bases. The CDR3 consists of 13 residues. The CDR3 here is CAVGGRAVDTQYF. The CDR3, as DNA: TGTGCTGTAGGCGGGAGGGCCGTAGATACGCAGTATTTT.

With respect to this clone: At one end the junction does not follow the germline gene, possibly because of a read error. This chain joins TRBV5-6 and TRBJ2-5; TRBD2 agrees at 9 bases. There are 13 residues in the CDR3. Germline V lookup: CDR1 SGHDT, CDR2 YYEEEE. This chain's CDR3 is CASSLGGRGAQYF. The CDR3 bases are TGTGCCAGCAGTTTGGGCGGGAGGGGGGCCCAGTACTTC.

The chain recombines TRBV27 with TRBJ1-1; D is perhaps TRBD1 (5 bases). Between the trimmed V and J ends, which lost 5 bases and 0 bases, there was a span of 10 bases. The CDR3 has 14 residues. Looked up from germline, CDR1 is MNHEY and CDR2 is SMNVEV (reference sequence). CDR3 nucleotide sequence: TGTGCCAGCAGTAACGGGGGATTGAACACTGAAGCTTTCTTT. This codes for CASSNGGLNTEAFF.

This clone was picked up a small number of times. The chain joins TRBV11-2 to TRBJ2-7; D possibly corresponds to TRBD2 (6 bases). V lost 1 base to trimming and J lost 6 bases, with 10 bases between them. The germline V gene encodes CDR1 SGHAT and CDR2 FQNNGV. CDR3 length equals 13 residues. CDR3: CASSLGGTGEQYF. Here the CDR3 DNA reads TGTGCCAGCAGCTTAGGGGGGACTGGCGAGCAGTACTTC.

This clone was seen once. V and J are TRBV9 and TRBJ1-2, with D unresolved. Deletions cut 6 bases from V and 3 bases from J, with 12 bases between. The V gene's germline CDR1 is SGDLS and CDR2 YYNGEE. This CDR3 contains 13 residues. CDR3: CASTGKSDYGYTF. The CDR3 DNA reads TGTGCCAGCACCGGGAAGTCGGACTATGGCTACACCTTC.

This clone appeared once. The CDR3 here is CASAGQINSPLHF. For the CDR3, the DNA is TGTGCCAGCGCGGGACAGATTAATTCACCCCTCCACTTT. The genes are TRBV12-3 or TRBV12-4 and TRBJ1-6; 7 bases fit TRBD1. This CDR3 has 13 residues. The junction had 4 bases not matched to a gene; V was cut back by 8 bases and J by 6 bases.

This rearrangement joins TRBV7-2 to TRBJ1-1; the match to TRBD1 covers 7 bases. The ends lost 2 bases at V and 7 bases at J; junction bases unmatched: 7. The CDR3 is 14 residues long. Germline CDR1 and CDR2: SGHTA and FQGNSA. The DNA of the CDR3 is TGTGCCAGCAGCTTAACCTACAGGGGTGGTGAAGCTTTCTTT. It yields the protein CASSLTYRGGEAFF.

The rearrangement links TRBV19 to TRBJ2-3; 9 positions match TRBD1. CDR3 size: 17 residues. Germline assignment: CDR1 LNHDA and CDR2 SQIVND (reference sequence). Trimming took 4 bases from V and 1 from J; bases not matched to a gene: 9. The CDR3 DNA is TGTGCCAGTAGTACCGGGACAGGGATAGAAGGCACAGATACGCAGTATTTT. Protein sequence: CASSTGTGIEGTDTQYF.

The rearrangement links TRBV28 to TRBJ2-2; no firm D call. Trimming removed 4 bases at V and 7 bases at J, with 7 bases between. Germline CDR1 and CDR2: MDHEN and SYDVKM. CDR3 length: 12 amino acids. CDR3 region: CASSSWSGELFF. The CDR3 nucleotides are TGTGCCAGCAGTTCCTGGAGCGGGGAGCTGTTTTTT.

This clone was seen just once. The chain couples TRBV25-1 to TRBJ1-1; unclear D gene. Trimming cost V 2 bases and J 4 bases, with 2 bases left between them. The germline gives CDR1 MGHDK, CDR2 SYGVNS. This CDR3 spans 11 amino acids. The CDR3 spells CASSERTEAFF. The CDR3 DNA reads as TGTGCCAGCAGTGAACGCACTGAAGCTTTCTTT.

V usage is TRBV7-6 and J usage is TRBJ1-2; D is undetermined. Trimming removed 1 base at V and 0 bases at J, with 6 bases between. From germline, CDR1 is SGHVS and CDR2 FNYEAQ. This CDR3 contains 14 residues. The CDR3 sequence is CASSLGGANYGYTF. CDR3 bases: TGTGCCAGCAGCTTAGGAGGTGCTAACTATGGCTACACCTTC.

The sample holds one count of this clone. CDR3 in amino acids: CASSSRGGTGELFF. CDR3 nucleotides: TGTGCCAGCAGCTCGCGCGGGGGGACCGGGGAGCTGTTTTTT. The chain is built from TRBV13 and TRBJ2-2, with 8 bases that match TRBD2. The V gene end was trimmed by 4 bases and the J gene end by 5 bases; junction bases not matched to a gene: 3. The length of the CDR3 is 14 residues. Germline assignment: CDR1 PRHDT and CDR2 FYEKMQ (reference sequence).

The chain has TRBV5-1 and TRBJ1-1; weak D call: TRBD1 (6 bases). This CDR3 has 14 residues. Germline CDR1 reads SGHRS; CDR2 reads YFSETQ. V was clipped by 5 bases and J by 4 bases, with 15 bases between them. The CDR3: CASSLQTGGTEAFF. For the CDR3, the DNA is TGCGCCAGCAGTTTGCAGACAGGTGGCACTGAAGCTTTCTTT.